What follows are 31 T cell receptor beta chains derived from one specimen sequenced in a study of blood T cell repertoires in COVID-19 (dated by TCRdb to about 2020). Libraries came from the immunoSEQ multiplex PCR assay. TCRdb took over this immuneACCESS table, retaining in-frame rearrangements with V and J assigned. Such tables are incomplete; in checked studies, under half of the missing clones stem from an unresolved V gene, and the remainder is unexplained. The sample contains about 270,000 clones, less than 90% of them found a single time. Less than 3% of the sample lies in the top ten. The sequencing sample was made of PBMCs or T cells enriched from blood (not recorded which). The receptors here all came from a woman aged 45 to 65 who had recovered from COVID-19.

V usage is TRBV7-9 and J usage is TRBJ1-2, with 10 positions matching TRBD1. CDR1 and CDR2 (germline): SEHNR, FQNEAQ (reference sequence). The V and J ends lost 6 bases and 8 bases, in that order; junction bases with no gene match: 6. This CDR3 has 13 residues. This CDR3 is CASRGDRGSGYTF. The CDR3 nucleotides read TGTGCCAGCAGAGGGGACAGGGGTTCCGGCTACACCTTC.

The chain carries TRBV3-1 (or the pseudogene TRBV3-2) and TRBJ2-1, with D possibly matching TRBD2 (6 bases). Germline assignment: CDR1 LGHDT and CDR2 YNNKEL (reference sequence). Trimming stripped 3 bases from V and 6 bases from J, with 12 bases between. The CDR3 covers 14 residues. This CDR3 is CASSHWREGNEQFF. As DNA, the CDR3 is TGTGCCAGCAGCCACTGGCGGGAAGGCAATGAGCAGTTCTTC.

The chain joins TRBV6-5 to TRBJ1-1, with 9 bases that match TRBD1. CDR1 and CDR2 (germline): MNHEY, SVGAGI. This CDR3 comprises 16 residues. The V gene end was trimmed by 0 bases and the J gene end by 3 bases; junction bases not matched to a gene: 5. CDR3 DNA: TGTGCCAGCAGTTACTCAGGGGGACAGGGATACACTGAAGCTTTCTTT. This gives the protein CASSYSGGQGYTEAFF.

V usage is TRBV11-2 and J usage is TRBJ2-1; 13 positions agree with TRBD2. The V segment lost 1 base and the J segment 6 bases; nucleotides outside the gene matches: 3. This CDR3 spans 16 amino acids. Germline CDR1 and CDR2: SGHAT and FQNNGV. The CDR3 nucleotides are TGTGCCAGCAGCTTAGGACTAGCGGGGGGTCTCAATGAGCAGTTCTTC. Residues: CASSLGLAGGLNEQFF. The variable domain in full, completed from reference TRBV11-2 and TRBJ2-1, reads EAGVAQSPRYKIIEKRQSVAFWCNPISGHATLYWYQQILGQGPKLLIQFQNNGVVDDSQLPKDRFSAERLKGVDSTLKIQPAKLEDSAVYLCASSLGLAGGLNEQFFGPGTRLTVL.

This chain connects TRBV3-1 (or the pseudogene TRBV3-2) to TRBJ1-2; TRBD1 agrees at 10 bases. The CDR3 consists of 18 residues. With 4 bases clipped from V and 0 bases from J, the junction kept 11 bases outside the gene matches. Germline V gene data show CDR1 as LGHDT and CDR2 as YNNKEL (reference sequence). The CDR3 region is CASSRLHGTGDTNYGYTF. The CDR3 coding sequence is TGTGCCAGCAGCCGGCTTCACGGGACAGGGGATACTAACTATGGCTACACCTTC.

This clone has just one count. The genes are TRBV7-9 and TRBJ2-2; 10 bases are a match to TRBD1. J gave up 1 base and V 11 bases, and 10 bases lay outside the gene matches. The CDR3 sequence is 16 residues long. Germline V CDR1 and CDR2: SEHNR, FQNEAQ (reference sequence). CDR3: CAGRRQGAGNTGELFF. CDR3 in DNA: TGTGCCGGACGGCGACAGGGGGCAGGGAACACCGGGGAGCTGTTTTTT.

The chain recombines TRBV2 with TRBJ1-1; a possible D gene is TRBD1 (6 bases). Per the germline V gene, CDR1 is SNHLY and CDR2 is FYNNEI. The CDR3 length is 15 residues. Deletions cut 6 bases from V and 1 base from J, with 15 bases between. Here the CDR3 reads CASRENRAGNTEAFF. The CDR3 nucleotides read TGTGCCAGCAGGGAAAACAGGGCTGGGAACACTGAAGCTTTCTTT.

The genes are TRBV3-1 (or the pseudogene TRBV3-2) and TRBJ2-4; possibly TRBD2 for D (6 bases). The CDR3 length is 20 residues. The V end lost 0 bases, the J end lost 1 base, and 22 bases lay between the germline ends. Germline CDR1 reads LGHDT; CDR2 reads YNNKEL (reference sequence). CDR3 DNA: TGTGCCAGCAGCCAAGATGGGGGGAGGCAACCAAAAATGGCCAAAAACATTCAGTACTTC. Amino acids: CASSQDGGRQPKMAKNIQYF.

The chain couples TRBV7-2 to TRBJ1-1; D remains unclear. Trimming shortened V by 8 bases and J by 0 bases, and 10 bases separated the two germline ends. The CDR3 loop spans 13 amino acids. CDR1 is SGHTA and CDR2 is FQGNSA in the germline V gene. The CDR3 region is CASATVVNTEAFF. The CDR3 coding sequence is TGTGCCAGCGCAACAGTAGTGAACACTGAAGCTTTCTTT.

This chain uses TRBV5-1 with TRBJ2-2; D perhaps matches TRBD2 (5 bases). The CDR3 runs to 14 residues. The V gene lost 5 bases and the J gene lost 3 bases, with 11 bases spanning the gap. CDR1 SGHRS and CDR2 YFSETQ come from the germline V gene. This CDR3 reads CASRGEGYTGELFF. CDR3 in DNA: TGCGCCAGCAGGGGAGAGGGATACACCGGGGAGCTGTTTTTT.

The J gene is TRBJ2-7, the V gene TRBV7-2, with a weak D call TRBD2 (5 bases). Trimming pared 7 bases from V and 2 bases from J, leaving 18 bases between. Germline CDR1 SGHTA, CDR2 FQGNSA. CDR3 length: 15 residues. CDR3 in amino acids: CASTFRDSATYEQYF. DNA for the CDR3: TGTGCCAGCACCTTTAGGGATAGCGCTACCTACGAGCAGTACTTC.

The chain links TRBV6-5 to TRBJ1-6; D gene uncertain. Trimming stripped 8 bases from V and 7 bases from J, with 9 bases between. CDR1 and CDR2 (germline): MNHEY, SVGAGI. CDR3 length: 12 residues. The CDR3 loop is CASRQQNSPLHF. In DNA, the CDR3 is TGTGCCAGCCGCCAACAGAATTCACCCCTCCACTTT.

V and J are TRBV7-2 and TRBJ2-7, with 16 bases lining up with TRBD2. Germline lookup yields CDR1 SGHTA and CDR2 FQGNSA. CDR3 length: 16 residues. Unmatched junction bases numbered 8, after V lost 5 bases and J lost 7 bases. The CDR3, as DNA: TGTGCCAGCAGCATGGGACTAGCGGGAGGGCTGGGTGAGCAGTACTTC. Its protein is CASSMGLAGGLGEQYF.

The chain couples TRBV14 to TRBJ1-2; a possible D gene is TRBD1 (5 bases). The CDR3 totals 15 residues. Trimming took off 2 bases at V and 4 bases at J, with 14 bases between the two ends. Per germline, CDR1 SGHDN and CDR2 FVKESK. The CDR3: CASSQWQDKTYGYTF. The CDR3 DNA reads TGTGCCAGCAGCCAATGGCAGGACAAAACCTATGGCTACACCTTC.

The rearrangement uses TRBV27 and TRBJ1-5, with 8 bases matching TRBD1. This CDR3 has 15 amino acids. The V gene's germline CDR1 is MNHEY and CDR2 SMNVEV (reference sequence). The V segment lost 8 bases and the J segment 7 bases; nucleotides outside the gene matches: 13. This chain's CDR3 is CASSGKTGVGQPQHF. The CDR3, as DNA: TGTGCCAGCTCCGGAAAGACAGGGGTTGGGCAGCCCCAGCATTTT.

This chain links TRBV4-1 with TRBJ1-3; D not resolved. V lost 3 bases and J 2 bases, leaving 14 bases between the germline ends. Germline V lookup: CDR1 MGHRA, CDR2 YSYEKL. This CDR3 comprises 16 residues. The CDR3 DNA reads as TGCGCCAGCAGCCAGAACCCAGGATTTCCTGGAAACACCATATATTTT. Its translation is CASSQNPGFPGNTIYF.

The J gene is TRBJ1-6, the V gene TRBV6-5; TRBD1 aligns across 10 bases. From germline, CDR1 is MNHEY and CDR2 SVGAGI. This CDR3 region has 15 residues. V lost 5 bases, J lost 7 bases, and 5 bases stayed unmatched. The CDR3 reads CASSKKGQGNSPLHF. The DNA of the CDR3 is TGTGCCAGCAGTAAAAAGGGACAGGGGAATTCACCCCTCCACTTT.

The V call is TRBV7-2, the J call TRBJ1-2; TRBD1 matches 10 bases. Germline trimming cut 6 bases from V and 5 bases from J; bases unmatched to any gene: 9. CDR3 length equals 15 residues. CDR1 is SGHTA and CDR2 is FQGNSA in the germline V gene. CDR3 coding DNA: TGTGCCAGCAGGTTAACCGGGACAGGGGAGTATGGCTACACCTTC. Protein sequence: CASRLTGTGEYGYTF.

The chain carries TRBV28 and TRBJ2-1; D is ambiguous. This CDR3 contains 12 residues. Germline assignment: CDR1 MDHEN and CDR2 SYDVKM. The V and J ends lost 10 bases and 6 bases respectively, with 13 bases between them. In DNA form, the CDR3 reads TGTGCCATCATCGCCACGGGCAATGAGCAGTTCTTC. Encoded protein: CAIIATGNEQFF.

In DNA, the CDR3 is TGTGCCAGCAGCTTGACTAGCGGGGGAACCGGCGAGCAGTTCTTC. Translated, it gives CASSLTSGGTGEQFF. The chain recombines TRBV7-3 with TRBJ2-1; TRBD2 agrees at 12 bases. The germline gives CDR1 SGHTA, CDR2 FQGTGA. The CDR3 consists of 15 residues. V shed 3 bases and J 10 bases; nucleotides not matched to a gene: 7.

This clone has only a few counts. The chain couples TRBV5-1 to TRBJ1-6; weak D call: TRBD1 (5 bases). There are 13 residues in the CDR3. The germline CDR1 and CDR2 sequences are SGHRS and YFSETQ. Trimming removed 5 bases at V and 14 bases at J, with 17 bases between. The CDR3 nucleotides are TGCGCCAGCAGGCTCATTCCGGGGGAATCCCTCCACTTT. Residues: CASRLIPGESLHF. Using reference TRBV5-1 and TRBJ1-6 for the parts outside the CDR3, the full variable domain is KAGVTQTPRYLIKTRGQQVTLSCSPISGHRSVSWYQQTPGQGLQFLFEYFSETQRNKGNFPGRFSGRQFSNSRSEMNVSTLELGDSALYLCASRLIPGESLHFGNGTRLTVT.

In DNA form, the CDR3 reads TGTGCCAGCACCCTCTCCGGGACAGGAAATAATGAAAAACTGTTTTTT. Protein sequence: CASTLSGTGNNEKLFF. The gene calls are TRBV28 and TRBJ1-4; 8 bases line up with TRBD1. CDR3 length equals 16 residues. Germline V gene lookup returns CDR1 MDHEN and CDR2 SYDVKM. With 7 bases clipped from V and 4 bases from J, the junction kept 11 bases outside the gene matches.

The rearrangement links TRBV28 to TRBJ1-4; TRBD1 matches at 7 bases. Germline values: CDR1 MDHEN, CDR2 SYDVKM. V trimming: 7 bases; J trimming: 8 bases; junction bases outside the gene matches: 10. This CDR3 has 14 residues. This CDR3 reads CASTTRTGREKLFF. In DNA, the CDR3 is TGTGCCAGCACCACGAGGACAGGAAGAGAAAAACTGTTTTTT. The complete variable domain, with remaining parts taken from reference TRBV28 and TRBJ1-4, reads DVKVTQSSRYLVKRTGEKVFLECVQDMDHENMFWYRQDPGLGLRLIYFSYDVKMKEKGDIPEGYSVSREKKERFSLILESASTNQTSMYLCASTTRTGREKLFFGSGTQLSVL.

This chain connects TRBV6-1 to TRBJ1-1; 9 bases are a match to TRBD1. V trimming: 1 base; J trimming: 3 bases; junction bases outside the gene matches: 3. The CDR3 sequence is 15 residues long. Looked up from germline, CDR1 is MNHNS and CDR2 is SASEGT. The CDR3 DNA reads as TGTGCCAGCAGTGAAGTGGGGACAGGGCACACTGAAGCTTTCTTT. Translation gives CASSEVGTGHTEAFF.

This chain uses TRBV12-3 or TRBV12-4 with TRBJ2-7; D is ambiguous. The CDR3 consists of 13 residues. The germline V and J ends were trimmed by 3 bases and 6 bases, with 12 bases remaining between them. The CDR3 protein is CASSFTELGEQYF. The CDR3 region has the DNA TGTGCCAGCAGTTTTACGGAGTTGGGCGAGCAGTACTTC.

The chain couples TRBV28 to TRBJ1-2; D remains unclear. CDR1 and CDR2 (germline): MDHEN, SYDVKM. The CDR3 is made up of 12 amino acids. With 5 bases removed from V and 4 bases from J, the gap between germline ends came to 8 bases. The CDR3 sequence: CASSIGVYGYTF. CDR3 in DNA: TGTGCCAGCAGTATCGGGGTCTATGGCTACACCTTC.

To note about this clone: The same CDR3 is also encoded by other DNA sequences in this sample. The chain employs TRBV7-2 and TRBJ2-1, with 10 nucleotides matching TRBD2. The ends lost 3 bases at V and 0 bases at J; junction bases unmatched: 2. Germline CDR1 and CDR2: SGHTA and FQGNSA. There are 16 residues in the CDR3. DNA for the CDR3: TGTGCCAGCAGCTTGGTAGCGGGAGGCTCCTACAATGAGCAGTTCTTC. Residues: CASSLVAGGSYNEQFF.

This sequence joins TRBV18 and TRBJ2-7, with TRBD2 identical over 10 bases. Unmatched junction bases numbered 4, after V lost 0 bases and J lost 2 bases. CDR3 length: 16 amino acids. CDR1 and CDR2 (germline): KGHSH, LQKENI. CDR3 DNA sequence: TGTGCCAGCTCACCACCGGCAGCGGGAGGGGCCTACGAGCAGTACTTC. This translates into CASSPPAAGGAYEQYF. Complete variable domain (other parts from reference TRBV18 and TRBJ2-7): NAGVMQNPRHLVRRRGQEARLRCSPMKGHSHVYWYRQLPEEGLKFMVYLQKENIIDESGMPKERFSAEFPKEGPSILRIQQVVRGDSAAYFCASSPPAAGGAYEQYFGPGTRLTVT.

The V and J genes are TRBV27 and TRBJ2-3, with TRBD2 as a possible D gene (5 bases). Germline CDR1 reads MNHEY; CDR2 reads SMNVEV (reference sequence). V was shortened by 3 bases and J by 0 bases, with 10 bases between the two germline ends. There are 15 residues in the CDR3. The CDR3 DNA reads as TGTGCCAGCAGTTTGGACGGGGTGAGCACAGATACGCAGTATTTT. Encoded protein: CASSLDGVSTDTQYF.

This chain uses TRBV7-3 with TRBJ2-1, with TRBD2 matching over 10 bases. With V trimmed by 5 bases and J by 4 bases, 5 bases remained unmatched. This CDR3 comprises 15 residues. Germline values: CDR1 SGHTA, CDR2 FQGTGA. CDR3 sequence: CASSPPGLAYNEQFF. For the CDR3, the DNA is TGTGCCAGCAGCCCGCCGGGACTAGCGTACAATGAGCAGTTCTTC.

The V gene is TRBV6-2 or TRBV6-3, the J gene TRBJ2-5; D possibly corresponds to TRBD1 (5 bases). Trimming stripped 5 bases from V and 3 bases from J, with 16 bases between. The CDR3 is 15 residues long. CDR1 and CDR2 (germline): MNHEY, SVGEGT. CDR3 sequence (DNA): TGTGCCAGCAGTCCCCTGGCTAGGGGCGAAGAGACCCAGTACTTC. Protein product: CASSPLARGEETQYF.